The following is a TCR beta chain sequence with its context. The record originates from a study of blood T cell repertoires in COVID-19. Study information: COVID-19 samples collected from the United States, Italy and Spain covered acute and convalescent phases.

The Seattle site enrolled patients during active infection and followed them longitudinally. TCRdb keeps only in-frame clones here, not all; method: immunoSEQ multiplex PCR. The table shows 500,000 to 600,000 clones, with approximately 88% occurring only once. The V and J ends lost 6 bases and 3 bases respectively, with 9 bases between them. CDR3 size: 12 residues. Germline V gene lookup returns CDR1 SGDLS and CDR2 YYNGEE. The TCR was taken from a woman aged 45-60 years with COVID-19, enrolled during active disease. V is TRBV9 and J is TRBJ1-1; D gene ambiguous. The sample comprised peripheral blood. The DNA for the CDR3 is TGTGCCAGCAAGCGGGGTGACACTGAAGCTTTCTTT. Its translation: CASKRGDTEAFF. Together with reference TRBV9 and TRBJ1-1, the CDR3 gives the full variable domain: DSGVTQTPKHLITATGQRVTLRCSPRSGDLSVYWYQQSLDQGLQFLIQYYNGEERAKGNILERFSAQQFPDLHSELNLSSLELGDSALYFCASKRGDTEAFFGQGTRLTVV.